Below are 6 T cell receptor beta chains sequenced from a single sample in a study of T cells after yellow fever vaccination. Each CDR3 protein gets one entry after TCRdb re-called the 5' RACE reads with MiXCR. Here the sample spans approximately 510,000 distinct CDR3 sequences, around a fifth being singletons. This sample comprised PBMCs, obtained about 20 days after the first yellow fever vaccination. Receptors were obtained from a man younger than 30 who received the YFV17D yellow fever vaccine.

This clonotype was seen a handful of times. The chain uses TRBV5-5 and TRBJ2-3; D gene unclear. Germline V lookup: CDR1 SGHKS, CDR2 YYEKEE (reference sequence). V lost 2 bases and J 4 bases, leaving 14 bases between the germline ends. The CDR3 extends over 15 amino acids. The CDR3 spells CASSLLTHSPDTQYF. DNA of the CDR3: TGTGCCAGCAGCTTACTCACGCATTCGCCAGATACGCAGTATTTT.

This clonotype came up a few times. This chain uses TRBV7-9 with TRBJ2-1; D gene unclear. The CDR3 runs to 12 residues. Germline-derived CDR1 and CDR2 are SEHNR and FQNEAQ (reference sequence). Trimming shortened V by 2 bases and J by 11 bases, and 10 bases separated the two germline ends. The CDR3 sequence: CASSLYRAQQFF. The CDR3 DNA reads TGTGCCAGCAGCTTATACCGGGCTCAGCAGTTCTTC.

This clonotype was picked up a small number of times. The chain recombines TRBV7-9 with TRBJ1-3; D not certain. Germline values: CDR1 SEHNR, CDR2 FQNEAQ (reference sequence). Trimming took off 5 bases at V and 7 bases at J, with 9 bases between the two ends. CDR3 size: 12 residues. CDR3 nucleotides: TGTGCCAGCAGCCAAAGGGTCAACACCATATATTTT. Protein product: CASSQRVNTIYF.

This clonotype was detected a few times. As DNA, the CDR3 is TGCGCCAGCAGCTTGGAGGGGGCTCGCAGCTATGGCTACACCTTC. It yields the protein CASSLEGARSYGYTF. This rearrangement joins TRBV5-1 to TRBJ1-2, with TRBD1 identical over 7 bases. Per the germline V gene, CDR1 is SGHRS and CDR2 is YFSETQ. This CDR3 is built from 15 residues. V trimming: 0 bases; J trimming: 4 bases; junction bases outside the gene matches: 6.

The CDR3 loop reads CASSGDSQSDIQYF. The CDR3 nucleotides read TGCGCCAGCAGCGGGGACAGCCAAAGTGACATTCAGTACTTC. This chain links TRBV5-1 with TRBJ2-4, with 7 bases identical to TRBD1. Germline lookup yields CDR1 SGHRS and CDR2 YFSETQ. There are 14 residues in the CDR3. V was pared by 4 bases and J by 8 bases, with 9 bases of the junction left unmatched.

This clonotype has only a few counts. The rearrangement joins TRBV5-1 to TRBJ2-2, with 15 nucleotides matching TRBD2. Trimming removed 4 bases from V and 6 bases from J; junction bases left unmatched: 4. The CDR3 consists of 16 residues. Germline CDR1 reads SGHRS; CDR2 reads YFSETQ. CDR3 protein: CASSPGLAGGSGELFF. Here the CDR3 DNA reads TGCGCCAGCAGCCCGGGACTAGCGGGGGGATCCGGGGAGCTGTTTTTT.